This T cell receptor (beta chain) stems from a study of blood T cell repertoires in COVID-19. The CDR3 has 16 amino acids. V was cut by 4 bases and J by 0 bases, with 16 bases left in between. Looked up from germline, CDR1 is GTSNPN and CDR2 is SVGIG (reference sequence). The protocol was immunoSEQ multiplex PCR, while the TCRdb copy is restricted to in-frame clones and leaves out a portion. The repertoire includes fewer than 350,000 clones, less than 90% of them detected once, and approximately 12% sits in the top ten. The origin of this receptor is a woman aged 25 to 45 with COVID-19, enrolled during active disease. Sequences were obtained from peripheral blood. V is TRBV30 and J is TRBJ1-5; D unresolved. CDR3 region: CAWTLGGLYSNQPQHF. In nucleotides, the CDR3 is TGTGCCTGGACTCTAGGCGGACTCTATAGCAATCAGCCCCAGCATTTT.